The 3 T cell receptor beta chains reported below all come from one sample, sequenced in a study of OX40 agonist ivuxolimab in advanced cancers. Generated by immunoSEQ multiplex PCR, the TCRdb table keeps only in-frame clones and is missing some. The table records roughly 64,000 clones, around 80% of them present only once. Sample: CD4+ or CD8+ T cells sorted from blood, taken in a trial of the OX40 agonist ivuxolimab. The receptors derive from an adult with an advanced solid tumor such as melanoma, head and neck, liver or kidney cancer.

The V gene is TRBV7-8, the J gene TRBJ1-2; 9 positions agree with TRBD1. J lost 3 bases, V lost 4 bases, and 6 bases had no gene match. Per the germline V gene, CDR1 is SGHVS and CDR2 is FQNEAQ. The CDR3 loop spans 15 amino acids. CDR3 bases: TGTGCCAGCAGCTCCAGGACAGGGGAGGACTATGGCTACACCTTC. As protein: CASSSRTGEDYGYTF.

This chain links TRBV6-6 with TRBJ1-1; D ambiguous. V gave up 2 bases and J gave up 11 bases, with 15 bases separating them. The CDR3 consists of 13 residues. Germline V gene sequence: CDR1 MNHNY, CDR2 SVGAGI (reference sequence). The CDR3 sequence is CASSYPVPVTAFF. The CDR3 DNA reads as TGTGCCAGCAGTTACCCCGTGCCGGTGACGGCTTTCTTT.

This clone was seen just once. The V gene is TRBV19, the J gene TRBJ2-3; TRBD1 matches at 9 bases. J gave up 0 bases and V 5 bases, and 6 bases lay outside the gene matches. Germline V gene sequence: CDR1 LNHDA, CDR2 SQIVND (reference sequence). The CDR3 is 16 residues long. This CDR3 reads CASSGGQGFSTDTQYF. The CDR3 coding sequence is TGTGCCAGTAGTGGGGGACAGGGTTTTAGCACAGATACGCAGTATTTT.